This TCR beta chain was found in a study of blood T cell repertoires in COVID-19. Study context: Donors in the United States, Italy and Spain gave samples during acute or convalescent COVID-19. PBMCs, B-cell-depleted T cells, or T cells provided the cDNA or gDNA that made up the material.

In the original workflow: Using reference gene primer amplification, nucleated cell counts were estimated. Libraries were prepared by immunoSEQ multiplex PCR; TCRdb keeps only in-frame clonotypes and omits some of them. The V and J calls and clone size are taken from that table; D and trimming were inferred from the DNA. The data show about 110,000 clones, 71% seen once. What was sequenced was peripheral blood. The sequence was collected from a human donor with acute or convalescent COVID-19. The donor label of this sample is uncertain.

As DNA, the CDR3 is TGTGCCAGCTCACCGACAAGCTCCTACGAGCAGTACTTC. Its translation: CASSPTSSYEQYF. This sequence joins TRBV18 and TRBJ2-7, with D uncertain. This CDR3 contains 13 residues. In germline, CDR1 is KGHSH, CDR2 LQKENI. Between the trimmed V and J ends, which lost 3 bases and 0 bases, there was a span of 6 bases.